The 10 T cell receptor beta chains reported below all come from one sample, sequenced in a study of T cell repertoires in cytomegalovirus infection. TCRdb processed the reads anew with MiXCR; each CDR3 protein has one entry. The data hold 200,000 to 250,000 distinct CDR3 sequences, with around 6.2% observed a single time. Sequenced input: PBMCs. The receptors here all came from a human donor in good health (CMV status not recorded). Some clones in this sample may be carry-over from other donors' samples.

This clonotype was seen at least ten times. This sequence joins TRBV7-9 and TRBJ1-2; a weak D match, TRBD1 (5 bases). Germline CDR1 SEHNR, CDR2 FQNEAQ (reference sequence). CDR3 length equals 13 residues. V was pared by 10 bases and J by 1 base, with 13 bases between. The CDR3 DNA is TGTGCCATTACTACGGGGGGTAACTATGGCTACACCTTC. Encoded protein: CAITTGGNYGYTF.

This clonotype has a count of ten or more. The rearrangement joins TRBV9 to TRBJ2-7; 9 bases are a match to TRBD2. Germline assignment: CDR1 SGDLS and CDR2 YYNGEE. V dropped 0 bases and J dropped 6; count of bases not matched to a gene: 7. The CDR3 is made up of 15 amino acids. The CDR3 nucleotides are TGTGCCAGCAGCGTAGGCCCTAGCGGGGAATTCGAGCAGTACTTC. This translates into CASSVGPSGEFEQYF.

The chain employs TRBV12-3 or TRBV12-4 and TRBJ2-7, with a weak D call TRBD1 (6 bases). The CDR3 totals 13 residues. The CDR3 DNA reads TGTGCAGCAGCCGAACAGGGTTCAATCGAGCAGTACTTC. This translates into CAAAEQGSIEQYF.

This clonotype was picked up many times. The J gene is TRBJ2-7, the V gene TRBV20-1, with TRBD2 identical over 7 bases. The CDR3 runs to 16 residues. V lost 0 bases to trimming and J lost 5 bases; unmatched junction nucleotides: 13. CDR1 and CDR2 (germline): DFQATT, SNEGSKA (reference sequence). CDR3 in amino acids: CSARDLTGGVLDEQYF. Written as DNA, the CDR3 is TGCAGTGCTAGAGATCTCACTGGGGGGGTGTTGGACGAGCAGTACTTC.

This clonotype was counted many times. The chain employs TRBV9 and TRBJ1-6, with TRBD1 matching over 9 bases. From germline, CDR1 is SGDLS and CDR2 YYNGEE. The trim removed 4 bases at V and 8 bases at J, leaving 4 bases unmatched. The CDR3 sequence is 14 residues long. The CDR3 nucleotides read TGTGCCAGCAGCATGGGACAGGGAGATTCACCCCTCCACTTT. Protein sequence: CASSMGQGDSPLHF.

This clonotype was detected many times. This chain links TRBV20-1 with TRBJ1-6, with TRBD1 as a possible D gene (5 bases). The CDR3 covers 15 residues. V was shortened by 3 bases and J by 6 bases, with 15 bases between the two germline ends. Germline V gene sequence: CDR1 DFQATT, CDR2 SNEGSKA (reference sequence). CDR3 DNA: TGCAGTGCTAGGATTCAGGGAGAGGGTAATTCACCCCTCCACTTT. Its protein product is CSARIQGEGNSPLHF.

This clonotype was observed at least ten times. The rearrangement joins TRBV7-2 to TRBJ2-1; tentatively, D is TRBD2 (5 bases). The CDR3 spans 13 residues. CDR1 is SGHTA, CDR2 FQGNSA, per germline. The V end lost 4 bases, the J end lost 7 bases, and 11 bases lay between the germline ends. In nucleotides, the CDR3 is TGTGCCAGCAGCTCCTGGACGGGGAATGAGCAGTTCTTC. Protein product: CASSSWTGNEQFF.

This clonotype was counted many times. V usage is TRBV28 and J usage is TRBJ2-4; 12 bases line up with TRBD2. V trimming: 5 bases; J trimming: 0 bases; junction bases outside the gene matches: 8. CDR3 size: 18 residues. Germline V gives CDR1 MDHEN, CDR2 SYDVKM. CDR3 in DNA: TGTGCCAGCAGTGGTACGGGACTAGCGGGTGTAGCCAAAAACATTCAGTACTTC. It encodes CASSGTGLAGVAKNIQYF.

This clonotype was seen repeatedly, ten times or more. The chain couples TRBV12-3 or TRBV12-4 to TRBJ2-5; 10 nucleotides match TRBD1. V lost 4 bases, J lost 5 bases, and 7 bases stayed unmatched. The CDR3 is made up of 15 amino acids. The CDR3 region is CASSWQGQGMETQYF. The CDR3 bases are TGTGCCAGCAGTTGGCAGGGACAGGGGATGGAGACCCAGTACTTC.

This clonotype was counted at least ten times. V is TRBV20-1 and J is TRBJ1-4; 7 nucleotides align to TRBD1. The CDR3 covers 13 residues. Losses at the gene ends were 6 bases for V and 8 bases for J; bases not matched to a gene: 9. CDR1 is DFQATT and CDR2 is SNEGSKA in the germline V gene (reference sequence). Here the CDR3 DNA reads TGCAGTGCCAGACAGGGTTTTCTCGAAAAACTGTTTTTT. Translation gives CSARQGFLEKLFF.